This T cell receptor beta chain is drawn from a study of T-cell memory formation after mild COVID-19. The CDR3 is 19 residues long. Germline V gene data show CDR1 as MGHRA and CDR2 as YSYEKL. J was trimmed by 2 bases and V by 1 base; bases with no gene match: 12. TCRdb redid the calling of the 5' RACE reads with MiXCR, one entry per CDR3 protein. Of about 430,000 distinct CDR3 sequences in the sample, roughly 24% were seen once. V usage is TRBV4-1 and J usage is TRBJ2-3; 10 bases match TRBD2. The sequence was obtained from an adult woman who had mild COVID-19 (a few samples of this study predate the infection). Cell type and time point are not known. Material for sequencing was PBMCs or a T cell subset sorted from them (not recorded which). The CDR3 sequence: CASSQASLAGAVNTDTQYF. The CDR3 bases are TGCGCCAGCAGCCAAGCTTCCCTAGCGGGGGCCGTAAACACAGATACGCAGTATTTT.